The T cell receptor (beta chain) described here comes from a study of Graves' ophthalmopathy and Graves' hyperthyroidism. As for the study in general: The stable label applied to hyperthyroidism with no ophthalmopathy within 18 months of follow-up.

This CDR3 spans 18 amino acids. Germline V gene lookup returns CDR1 SEHNR and CDR2 FQNEAQ (reference sequence). The V end was cut by 5 bases, the J end by 0 bases, with 22 bases between. RNA transcripts were the template, and TCR beta CDR3 regions were amplified from them. Following a first-round RT-PCR that used HTBI primers, a second-round multiplex PCR was carried out. From the multiplex PCR reads, TCRdb called clonotypes with MiXCR, one entry per CDR3 protein. The repertoire holds around 1.1 million distinct CDR3 sequences, with 35% to 40% as singletons. The sample holds many counts of this clonotype.

What was sequenced was peripheral blood or thyroid tissue (not recorded which). This receptor was taken from an adult man with Graves' hyperthyroidism. The chain employs TRBV7-9 and TRBJ1-1, with a weak D call TRBD1 (5 bases). The CDR3 DNA is TGTGCCAGCAGCCCCTCAGGACGACATGGGGGAATGAACACTGAAGCTTTCTTT. It specifies CASSPSGRHGGMNTEAFF.